This TCR beta chain was recorded in a study of CD8 T cells in ankylosing spondylitis. This clonotype turned up a few times. Its matching antigen is unknown. Quantitative molecular-barcoded 5'-RACE generated the TCR beta libraries. A single record per CDR3 protein comes from TCRdb applying MiXCR to the 5' RACE reads. This sample has fewer than 180,000 distinct CDR3 sequences; approximately 44% occur once, and the top ten carry about 15%. Study-level results: Matched synovial fluid from ankylosing spondylitis patients was reported to be enriched for disease-linked clones. Within ankylosing spondylitis blood, a TCR beta motif made up of eight highly homologous variants appeared to be characteristic.

Germline V lookup: CDR1 SGHNT, CDR2 YENEEA. The CDR3 extends over 12 amino acids. The V and J ends lost 3 bases and 3 bases respectively, with 4 bases between them. Source material: synovial fluid, either unsorted or a sorted T cell fraction (not recorded which). This TCR came from a male donor with ankylosing spondylitis. J is TRBJ2-3 and V is TRBV11-3; D is uncertain. The DNA of the CDR3 is TGTGCCAGCAGCTTGAATACAGATACGCAGTATTTT. As protein: CASSLNTDTQYF.